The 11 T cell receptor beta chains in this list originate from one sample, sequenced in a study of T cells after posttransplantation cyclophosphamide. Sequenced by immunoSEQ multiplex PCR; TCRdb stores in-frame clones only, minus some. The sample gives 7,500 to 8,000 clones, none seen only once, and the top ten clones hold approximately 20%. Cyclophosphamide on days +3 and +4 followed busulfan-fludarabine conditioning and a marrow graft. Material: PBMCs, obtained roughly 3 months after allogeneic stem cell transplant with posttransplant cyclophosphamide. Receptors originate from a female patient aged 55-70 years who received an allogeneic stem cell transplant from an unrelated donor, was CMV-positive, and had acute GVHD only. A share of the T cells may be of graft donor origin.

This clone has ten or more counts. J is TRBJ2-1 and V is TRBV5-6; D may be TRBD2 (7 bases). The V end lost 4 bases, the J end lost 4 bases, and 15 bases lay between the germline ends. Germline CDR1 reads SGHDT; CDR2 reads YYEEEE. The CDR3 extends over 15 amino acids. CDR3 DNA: TGTGCCAGCAGCAAGAGGGGGGGTGGGTACAATGAGCAGTTCTTC. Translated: CASSKRGGGYNEQFF.

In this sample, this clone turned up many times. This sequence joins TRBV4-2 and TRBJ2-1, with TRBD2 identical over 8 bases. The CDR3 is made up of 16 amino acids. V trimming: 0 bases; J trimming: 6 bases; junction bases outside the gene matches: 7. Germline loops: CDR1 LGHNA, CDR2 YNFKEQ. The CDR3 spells CASSQDLGLAFNEQFF. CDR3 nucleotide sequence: TGTGCCAGCAGCCAAGACCTTGGACTAGCCTTCAATGAGCAGTTCTTC.

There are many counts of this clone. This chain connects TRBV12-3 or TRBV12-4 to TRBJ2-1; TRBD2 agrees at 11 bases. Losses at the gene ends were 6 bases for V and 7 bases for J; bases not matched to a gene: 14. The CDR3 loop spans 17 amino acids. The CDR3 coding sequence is TGTGCCAGCAGCCAATACTTAGCGGGGGGGCTTGTGAATGAGCAGTTCTTC. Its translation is CASSQYLAGGLVNEQFF.

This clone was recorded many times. The CDR3 protein is CASSVTGEDQPQHF. The CDR3 coding sequence is TGTGCCAGCAGCGTTACCGGGGAGGATCAGCCCCAGCATTTT. This chain links TRBV2 with TRBJ1-5; unclear D gene. The CDR3 has 14 residues. V lost 6 bases to trimming and J lost 5 bases, with 14 bases between them. Germline V lookup: CDR1 SNHLY, CDR2 FYNNEI.

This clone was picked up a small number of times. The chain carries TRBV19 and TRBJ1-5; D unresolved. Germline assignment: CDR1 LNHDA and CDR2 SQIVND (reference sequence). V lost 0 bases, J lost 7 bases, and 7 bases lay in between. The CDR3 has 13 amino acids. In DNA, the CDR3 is TGTGCCAGTAGTATAGATTCGAGGCAGCCCCAGCATTTT. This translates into CASSIDSRQPQHF.

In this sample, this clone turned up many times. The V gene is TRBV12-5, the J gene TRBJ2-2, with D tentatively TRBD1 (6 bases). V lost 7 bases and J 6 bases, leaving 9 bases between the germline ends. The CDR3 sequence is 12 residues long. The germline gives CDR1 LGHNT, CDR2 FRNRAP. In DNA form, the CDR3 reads TGTGCTAGTGCCCAGGGGCCCGGGGAGCTGTTTTTT. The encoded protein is CASAQGPGELFF.

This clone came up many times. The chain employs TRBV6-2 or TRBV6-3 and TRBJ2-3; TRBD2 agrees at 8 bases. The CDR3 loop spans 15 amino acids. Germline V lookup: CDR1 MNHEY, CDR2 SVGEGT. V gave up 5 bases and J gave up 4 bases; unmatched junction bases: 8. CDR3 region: CASSLPGLVADTQYF. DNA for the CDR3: TGTGCCAGCAGTCTACCGGGACTAGTCGCAGATACGCAGTATTTT.

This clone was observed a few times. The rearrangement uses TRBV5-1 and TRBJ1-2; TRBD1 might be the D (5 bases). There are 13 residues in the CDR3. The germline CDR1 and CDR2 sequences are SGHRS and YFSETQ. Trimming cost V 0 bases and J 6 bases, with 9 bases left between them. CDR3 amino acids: CASSLGTPNGYTF. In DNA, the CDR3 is TGCGCCAGCAGCTTGGGGACACCTAATGGCTACACCTTC.

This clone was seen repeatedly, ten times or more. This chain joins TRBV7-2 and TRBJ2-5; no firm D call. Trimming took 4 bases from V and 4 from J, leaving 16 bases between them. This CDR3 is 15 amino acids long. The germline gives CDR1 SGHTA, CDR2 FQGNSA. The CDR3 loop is CASSSQRSRGETQYF. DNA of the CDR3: TGTGCCAGCAGCTCCCAGCGCTCTAGAGGAGAGACCCAGTACTTC.

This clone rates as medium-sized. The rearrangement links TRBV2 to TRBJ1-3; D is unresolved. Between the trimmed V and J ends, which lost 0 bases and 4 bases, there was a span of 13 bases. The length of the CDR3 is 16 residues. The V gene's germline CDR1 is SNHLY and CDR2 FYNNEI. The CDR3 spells CASSEARSNLGNTIYF. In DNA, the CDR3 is TGTGCCAGCAGTGAAGCGCGGAGCAACTTAGGAAACACCATATATTTT.

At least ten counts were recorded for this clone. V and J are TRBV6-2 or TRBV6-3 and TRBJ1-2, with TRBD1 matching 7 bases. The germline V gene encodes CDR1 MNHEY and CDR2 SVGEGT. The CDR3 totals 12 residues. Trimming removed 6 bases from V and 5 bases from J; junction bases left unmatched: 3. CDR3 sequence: CASSQGQYGYTF. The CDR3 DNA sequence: TGTGCCAGCAGCCAGGGACAGTATGGCTACACCTTC.